The 4 T cell receptor beta chains in this list originate from one sample, sequenced in a study of cytomegalovirus exposure and HLA in healthy donors. PCR used 60 Vbeta primers and 13 Jbeta primers. The data were produced by immunoSEQ multiplex PCR, yet TCRdb's version contains in-frame clones alone and is incomplete. The sample includes some 200,000 clones, approximately 83% of them seen just once. Sequencing was performed on PBMCs. The receptors stem from a girl aged 5-17 years in good health and CMV-seronegative.

This clone was seen only once. This chain connects TRBV30 to TRBJ2-1; 13 positions match TRBD2. CDR3 length equals 16 residues. V trimming: 4 bases; J trimming: 5 bases; junction bases outside the gene matches: 8. In germline, CDR1 is GTSNPN, CDR2 SVGIG (reference sequence). This chain's CDR3 is CAWIGKGLAGNNEQFF. Here the CDR3 DNA reads TGTGCCTGGATCGGTAAGGGACTAGCGGGGAACAATGAGCAGTTCTTC.

This chain uses TRBV29-1 with TRBJ1-5, with a tentative D call TRBD1 (5 bases). With 4 bases removed from V and 7 bases from J, the gap between germline ends came to 11 bases. Germline V gene data show CDR1 as SQVTM and CDR2 as ANQGSEA. The CDR3 has 12 residues. CDR3 nucleotide sequence: TGCAGCGTTGGTTCAGGGTTGCAGCCCCAGCATTTT. Encoded protein: CSVGSGLQPQHF.

The CDR3 is CASRRTGGDTQYF. The CDR3 DNA sequence: TGTGCCAGCAGGCGGACAGGTGGAGATACGCAGTATTTT. This chain uses TRBV27 with TRBJ2-3; 7 bases fit TRBD1. V trimming: 6 bases; J trimming: 5 bases; junction bases outside the gene matches: 5. The CDR3 runs to 13 residues. The V gene's germline CDR1 is MNHEY and CDR2 SMNVEV (reference sequence).

The rearrangement links TRBV2 to TRBJ1-5, with D maybe TRBD1 (6 bases). This CDR3 spans 14 amino acids. CDR1 and CDR2 (germline): SNHLY, FYNNEI. With 6 bases removed from V and 4 bases from J, the gap between germline ends came to 13 bases. CDR3 residues: CASSKRDTNQPQHF. DNA for the CDR3: TGTGCCAGCAGCAAGAGGGACACAAATCAGCCCCAGCATTTT.